The 31 T cell receptor beta chains below were found in one sample sequenced in a study of blood T cell repertoires in COVID-19. Sequenced by immunoSEQ multiplex PCR; TCRdb stores in-frame clones only, minus some. The data hold about 170,000 clones, with roughly 78% observed a single time. The specimen was PBMCs or T cells enriched from blood (not recorded which). The receptors originated from a woman in her seventies in a cohort exposed to, infected with or recovered from COVID-19 (not recorded which).

The chain is built from TRBV5-6 and TRBJ2-1; 11 bases match TRBD2. V lost 4 bases, J lost 4 bases, and 7 bases stayed unmatched. The CDR3 length is 16 residues. CDR1 is SGHDT and CDR2 is YYEEEE in the germline V gene. The CDR3 here is CASSLDSGRVYNEQFF. DNA for the CDR3: TGTGCCAGCAGCCTGGATAGCGGGAGGGTTTACAATGAGCAGTTCTTC.

The rearrangement links TRBV18 to TRBJ2-1, with 10 bases fitting TRBD2. The V gene end was trimmed by 3 bases and the J gene end by 3 bases; junction bases not matched to a gene: 5. In germline, CDR1 is KGHSH, CDR2 LQKENI. The CDR3 has 16 amino acids. The chain's CDR3 is CASSPMASGSYNEQFF. The DNA for the CDR3 is TGTGCCAGCTCACCGATGGCTAGCGGGAGCTACAATGAGCAGTTCTTC. The variable domain in full, completed from reference TRBV18 and TRBJ2-1, reads NAGVMQNPRHLVRRRGQEARLRCSPMKGHSHVYWYRQLPEEGLKFMVYLQKENIIDESGMPKERFSAEFPKEGPSILRIQQVVRGDSAAYFCASSPMASGSYNEQFFGPGTRLTVL.

Here the CDR3 DNA reads TGTGCCAGCAGCAAAGTCCCACGGAGAATCTATGGCTACACCTTC. It yields the protein CASSKVPRRIYGYTF. V and J are TRBV21-1 and TRBJ1-2. TRBV21-1 has pseudogene status. This CDR3 has 15 amino acids.

The chain is built from TRBV2 and TRBJ2-5, with D unclear. This CDR3 contains 11 residues. V was trimmed by 4 bases and J by 3 bases, leaving 3 bases between them. The germline CDR1 and CDR2 sequences are SNHLY and FYNNEI. This CDR3 reads CASSGEETQYF. The CDR3 coding sequence is TGTGCCAGCAGTGGAGAAGAGACCCAGTACTTC.

The chain uses TRBV7-9 and TRBJ1-5; D remains unclear. Germline CDR1 SEHNR, CDR2 FQNEAQ (reference sequence). The CDR3 has 13 residues. Trimming removed 1 base from V and 6 bases from J, with 7 bases in between. CDR3 amino acids: CASSLGGGQPQHF. Written as DNA, the CDR3 is TGTGCCAGCAGCTTAGGAGGCGGTCAGCCCCAGCATTTT.

The chain uses TRBV28 and TRBJ2-1, with a tentative D call TRBD2 (5 bases). The germline CDR1 and CDR2 sequences are MDHEN and SYDVKM. The CDR3 has 13 residues. Trimming took 8 bases from V and 2 from J, leaving 10 bases between them. CDR3 in amino acids: CASRGSAYNEQFF. Here the CDR3 DNA reads TGTGCCAGCCGGGGATCCGCCTACAATGAGCAGTTCTTC.

The chain links TRBV12-3 or TRBV12-4 to TRBJ1-2; D not resolved. The CDR3 has 13 residues. V lost 1 base and J 4 bases, leaving 7 bases between the germline ends. CDR3 sequence reads: CASSLGRGYGYTF. The CDR3 nucleotides read TGTGCCAGCAGTTTAGGACGGGGCTATGGCTACACCTTC.

Worth noting for this clone: The junction shows a germline mismatch at one end, possibly a read error. V usage is TRBV12-3 or TRBV12-4 and J usage is TRBJ2-7; possible D gene TRBD1, 5 bases. This CDR3 spans 13 amino acids. For the CDR3, the DNA is TGTGCCAGCAGTTTAACATGGTCTGGGGCCCCTACATTC. It translates to CASSLTWSGAPTF.

This chain uses TRBV4-1 with TRBJ2-1; 8 nucleotides match TRBD2. The V gene's germline CDR1 is MGHRA and CDR2 YSYEKL. V shed 1 base and J 4 bases; nucleotides not matched to a gene: 15. This CDR3 has 19 residues. In nucleotides, the CDR3 is TGCGCCAGCAGCCAAGTGGCGCGGACTAGCCGACAACGTTACAATGAGCAGTTCTTC. Translated, it gives CASSQVARTSRQRYNEQFF.

This clone was observed a handful of times. The rearrangement joins TRBV11-2 to TRBJ2-1, with a possible D match to TRBD2 (5 bases). Trimming removed 5 bases at V and 8 bases at J, with 10 bases between. This CDR3 contains 12 residues. Germline CDR1 and CDR2: SGHAT and FQNNGV. Written as DNA, the CDR3 is TGTGCCAGCAGCCTCGAGAGGGATGAGCAGTTCTTC. Translation: CASSLERDEQFF.

The chain has TRBV19 and TRBJ2-6; TRBD1 might be the D (5 bases). V dropped 2 bases and J dropped 4 bases, with 12 bases sitting between them. CDR1 LNHDA and CDR2 SQIVND come from the germline V gene (reference sequence). There are 16 residues in the CDR3. This CDR3 is CASSIRSGSGANVLTF. CDR3 nucleotide sequence: TGTGCCAGTAGTATAAGGTCAGGGTCCGGGGCCAACGTCCTGACTTTC.

This clone was counted between two and nine times. The chain has TRBV6-6 and TRBJ1-2; no clear D gene. Trimming cost V 5 bases and J 3 bases, with 10 bases left between them. CDR1 MNHNY and CDR2 SVGAGI come from the germline V gene (reference sequence). This CDR3 is built from 13 residues. The CDR3 DNA sequence: TGTGCCAGCAGTGACGGGAAGGACTATGGCTACACCTTC. It yields the protein CASSDGKDYGYTF.

The rearrangement links TRBV4-1 to TRBJ1-2; 8 bases fit TRBD1. Germline-derived CDR1 and CDR2 are MGHRA and YSYEKL. The CDR3 runs to 15 residues. Trimming took 0 bases from V and 4 from J; bases not matched to a gene: 4. CDR3 DNA sequence: TGCGCCAGCAGCCAAGAGCAGGGGGCTACCTATGGCTACACCTTC. Its protein product is CASSQEQGATYGYTF.

The chain carries TRBV6-5 and TRBJ2-1; a weak D match, TRBD1 (6 bases). Germline V gene data show CDR1 as MNHEY and CDR2 as SVGAGI. V was clipped by 6 bases and J by 10 bases, with 13 bases between them. CDR3 length equals 12 residues. The CDR3: CASRQGSGEQFF. The CDR3 DNA is TGTGCCAGCAGACAGGGAAGCGGCGAGCAGTTCTTC.

The chain employs TRBV3-1 (or the pseudogene TRBV3-2) and TRBJ1-2; 7 nucleotides line up with TRBD1. The V and J ends lost 3 bases and 0 bases, in that order; junction bases with no gene match: 4. Germline CDR1 is LGHDT and CDR2 is YNNKEL (reference sequence). This CDR3 has 15 residues. CDR3 in DNA: TGTGCCAGCAGCCAGGGACAGCCGTCTAACTATGGCTACACCTTC. Translating it yields CASSQGQPSNYGYTF.

The chain has TRBV2 and TRBJ2-7; D is unclear. Per germline, CDR1 SNHLY and CDR2 FYNNEI. Trimming removed 8 bases at V and 5 bases at J, with 10 bases between. This CDR3 is built from 11 residues. CDR3 loop: CASSGFHEQYF. The CDR3 DNA reads as TGTGCCAGCTCAGGCTTCCACGAGCAGTACTTC. Based on the CDR3 plus reference TRBV2 and TRBJ2-7, the full variable domain is EPEVTQTPSHQVTQMGQEVILRCVPISNHLYFYWYRQILGQKVEFLVSFYNNEISEKSEIFDDQFSVERPDGSNFTLKIRSTKLEDSAMYFCASSGFHEQYFGPGTRLTVT.

This chain uses TRBV5-6 with TRBJ2-1; 7 nucleotides agree with TRBD2. Per germline, CDR1 SGHDT and CDR2 YYEEEE. This CDR3 spans 13 amino acids. After removal of 6 bases from V and 10 bases from J, the junction contained 10 bases not matched to a gene. This CDR3 is CASITAGAGEQFF. The CDR3 DNA is TGTGCCAGCATCACCGCGGGAGCTGGAGAGCAGTTCTTC.

The V and J genes are TRBV6-5 and TRBJ1-3, with D perhaps TRBD1 (5 bases). The V gene's germline CDR1 is MNHEY and CDR2 SVGAGI. The CDR3 totals 14 residues. V gave up 8 bases and J gave up 4 bases, with 15 bases separating them. The CDR3 region is CASGQGGMGNTIYF. The CDR3 DNA reads TGTGCCAGCGGCCAGGGAGGGATGGGAAACACCATATATTTT.

The genes are TRBV6-5 and TRBJ1-2, with TRBD1 matching 7 bases. J lost 2 bases, V lost 8 bases, and 5 bases had no gene match. Germline V gene data show CDR1 as MNHEY and CDR2 as SVGAGI. This CDR3 spans 13 amino acids. This CDR3 reads CASRRGPNYGYTF. The DNA for the CDR3 is TGTGCCAGCCGTAGGGGGCCCAACTATGGCTACACCTTC.

The rearrangement joins TRBV5-1 to TRBJ2-1; D remains unclear. In germline, CDR1 is SGHRS, CDR2 YFSETQ. The CDR3 sequence is 15 residues long. Trimming left V 1 base short and J 0 bases short, with 8 bases between. CDR3 DNA: TGCGCCAGCAGCTTGATAGATAGCTCCTACAATGAGCAGTTCTTC. Translated, it gives CASSLIDSSYNEQFF.

The chain is built from TRBV7-8 and TRBJ2-1; D may be TRBD2 (6 bases). There are 15 residues in the CDR3. Per germline, CDR1 SGHVS and CDR2 FQNEAQ. Trimming took off 4 bases at V and 0 bases at J, with 10 bases between the two ends. The CDR3 coding sequence is TGTGCCAGCAGCTGGCGGGAAAGCTCCTACAATGAGCAGTTCTTC. Its protein is CASSWRESSYNEQFF.

This clone was recorded a few times. The J gene is TRBJ1-5, the V gene TRBV15; 8 nucleotides match TRBD1. The CDR3 is 16 residues long. The junction had 8 bases not matched to a gene; V was cut back by 1 base and J by 6 bases. The germline V gene has CDR1 LNHNV and CDR2 YYDKDF (reference sequence). The CDR3 loop is CATSRVLTGTGQPQHF. The CDR3 nucleotides read TGTGCCACCAGCAGAGTCCTTACAGGGACAGGTCAGCCCCAGCATTTT.

The rearrangement joins TRBV2 to TRBJ1-3; D is uncertain. The V end was cut by 2 bases, the J end by 7 bases, with 9 bases between. CDR3 length: 13 amino acids. From germline, CDR1 is SNHLY and CDR2 FYNNEI. The CDR3 loop is CASSENLGNTIYF. In nucleotides, the CDR3 is TGTGCCAGCAGTGAAAATCTGGGCAACACCATATATTTT.

The CDR3 bases are TGTGCCACCAGCAGGCCGGTGGCGGCCCAAGAGACCCAGTACTTC. Translation gives CATSRPVAAQETQYF. The chain carries TRBV15 and TRBJ2-5, with D uncertain. The CDR3 spans 15 residues. The germline V gene has CDR1 LNHNV and CDR2 YYDKDF (reference sequence). The germline V and J ends were trimmed by 3 bases and 1 base, with 12 bases remaining between them.

This clone appeared once. The chain combines TRBV12-3 or TRBV12-4 with TRBJ1-6, with D possibly matching TRBD1 (5 bases). Trimming cost V 5 bases and J 14 bases, with 16 bases left between them. CDR3 length: 13 amino acids. CDR3 DNA sequence: TGTGCCAGCAGTACAACTATGGCGGGGGCCCTCCACTTT. Translating gives CASSTTMAGALHF.

This clone was found a few times. The chain employs TRBV7-2 and TRBJ2-1; TRBD2 is a possible D gene (6 bases). This CDR3 has 17 amino acids. The germline V and J ends were trimmed by 1 base and 0 bases, with 13 bases remaining between them. Germline V gene sequence: CDR1 SGHTA, CDR2 FQGNSA. CDR3 DNA sequence: TGTGCCAGCAGCTTAGAGGGAGGACCTAGCTCCTACAATGAGCAGTTCTTC. Its translation: CASSLEGGPSSYNEQFF.

J is TRBJ1-2 and V is TRBV29-1, with D possibly being TRBD1 (5 bases). The V gene's germline CDR1 is SQVTM and CDR2 ANQGSEA. This CDR3 is 13 amino acids long. V shed 6 bases and J shed 5 bases, with 16 bases lying between them. This chain's CDR3 is CSVERQPSYGYTF. The CDR3 nucleotides read TGCAGCGTCGAAAGACAGCCGAGTTATGGCTACACCTTC.

Only a few counts were recorded for this clone. CDR3 in amino acids: CASSFLQGGGYTF. In nucleotides, the CDR3 is TGTGCCAGCAGTTTTCTCCAGGGCGGCGGCTACACCTTC. The chain links TRBV28 to TRBJ1-2; a possible D gene is TRBD1 (5 bases). This CDR3 has 13 residues. CDR1 is MDHEN, CDR2 SYDVKM, per germline. The V gene lost 3 bases and the J gene lost 8 bases, with 13 bases spanning the gap.

This clone came up a few times. The rearrangement links TRBV18 to TRBJ2-5; tentatively, D is TRBD2 (6 bases). V was clipped by 0 bases and J by 5 bases, with 16 bases between them. The length of the CDR3 is 16 residues. Germline lookup yields CDR1 KGHSH and CDR2 LQKENI. In nucleotides, the CDR3 is TGTGCCAGCTCACCACCGTCCAGGGCGGGGAGGGAGACCCAGTACTTC. As protein: CASSPPSRAGRETQYF.

CDR3 protein: CASSLGEDQPQHF. The CDR3, as DNA: TGTGCCAGCAGCTTAGGGGAGGATCAGCCCCAGCATTTT. The J gene is TRBJ1-5, the V gene TRBV7-8; D gene unclear. This CDR3 region has 13 residues. Germline V gene lookup returns CDR1 SGHVS and CDR2 FQNEAQ. V shed 1 base and J shed 5 bases, with 6 bases lying between them.

This clone has a single count. The gene calls are TRBV27 and TRBJ2-3; 8 bases match TRBD2. The CDR3 length is 14 residues. V lost 6 bases to trimming and J lost 0 bases; unmatched junction nucleotides: 2. Germline V gene lookup returns CDR1 MNHEY and CDR2 SMNVEV (reference sequence). The CDR3: CASRTSGSTDTQYF. The CDR3, as DNA: TGTGCCAGCAGAACTAGCGGTAGCACAGATACGCAGTATTTT.